This T cell receptor (beta chain) was captured by sequencing in a study of blood T cell repertoires in COVID-19. Study-level background: Nucleic acid was either cDNA or gDNA, and it came from T cells, B-cell-depleted T cells, or PBMCs.

Trimming took 0 bases from V and 4 from J, leaving 14 bases between them. CDR1 is SGHNT, CDR2 YYREEE, per germline (reference sequence). The CDR3 consists of 17 residues. TCRdb keeps only in-frame clones here, not all; method: immunoSEQ multiplex PCR. The repertoire holds about 400,000 clones, with around nine tenths as singletons. The J gene is TRBJ2-6, the V gene TRBV5-4; D is perhaps TRBD1 (6 bases). The TCR originated in a human donor in a cohort sampled during active COVID-19. What was sequenced was peripheral blood. The CDR3 DNA reads TGTGCCAGCAGCTTGGCGAGGGGGATCTCCGGGGCCAACGTCCTGACTTTC. Its protein product is CASSLARGISGANVLTF. Supplemented by reference TRBV5-4 and TRBJ2-6, the full variable domain reads ETGVTQSPTHLIKTRGQQVTLRCSSQSGHNTVSWYQQALGQGPQFIFQYYREEENGRGNFPPRFSGLQFPNYSSELNVNALELDDSALYLCASSLARGISGANVLTFGAGSRLTVL.